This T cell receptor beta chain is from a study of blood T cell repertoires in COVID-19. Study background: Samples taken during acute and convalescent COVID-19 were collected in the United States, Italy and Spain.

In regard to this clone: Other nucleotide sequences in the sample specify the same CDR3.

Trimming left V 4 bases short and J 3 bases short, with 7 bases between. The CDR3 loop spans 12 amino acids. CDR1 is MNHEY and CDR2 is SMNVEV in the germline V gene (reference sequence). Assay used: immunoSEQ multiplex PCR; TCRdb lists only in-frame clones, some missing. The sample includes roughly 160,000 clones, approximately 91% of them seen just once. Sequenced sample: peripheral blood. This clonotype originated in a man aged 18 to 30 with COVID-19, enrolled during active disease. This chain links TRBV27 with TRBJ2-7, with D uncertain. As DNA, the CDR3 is TGTGCCAGCAGTTCCACCGGCTACGAGCAGTACTTC. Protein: CASSSTGYEQYF.